Below are 2 T cell receptor beta chains sequenced from a single sample in a study of T cells in Graves' hyperthyroidism and ophthalmopathy. TCR beta CDR3 sequences were amplified from RNA transcripts. The primer set for the first-round RT-PCR of the TCR CDR3 was HTBI. Using its own MiXCR run on the multiplex PCR reads, TCRdb lists one record per CDR3 protein. The data hold some 150,000 distinct CDR3 sequences, with 22% observed a single time. The source material was blood. Source of these receptors: a woman aged 50 to 60 with Graves' hyperthyroidism that later progressed to Graves' ophthalmopathy.

On this clonotype: A much more abundant neighbour one base away suggests this may be a read error. The chain combines TRBV11-2 with TRBJ1-2; D is possibly TRBD1 (6 bases). The CDR3 is 14 amino acids. V lost 1 base to trimming and J lost 6 bases, with 12 bases between them. Germline lookup yields CDR1 SGHAT and CDR2 FQNNGV. The DNA for the CDR3 is TGTGCCAGCAGCTTAGGGGGGGGGCTGGATGGCTACACCTTC. As protein: CASSLGGGLDGYTF.

This clonotype was seen many times. V and J are TRBV30 and TRBJ1-2, with D maybe TRBD1 (6 bases). The V end lost 0 bases, the J end lost 2 bases, and 10 bases lay between the germline ends. CDR1 GTSNPN and CDR2 SVGIG come from the germline V gene (reference sequence). This CDR3 is 14 amino acids long. The CDR3 spells CAWSVRTGNYGYTF. The CDR3, as DNA: TGTGCCTGGAGTGTACGAACAGGGAACTATGGCTACACCTTC. The full variable domain, its missing parts supplied by reference TRBV30 and TRBJ1-2, is SQTIHQWPATLVQPVGSPLSLECTVEGTSNPNLYWYRQAAGRGLQLLFYSVGIGQISSEVPQNLSASRPQDRQFILSSKKLLLSDSGFYLCAWSVRTGNYGYTFGSGTRLTVV.